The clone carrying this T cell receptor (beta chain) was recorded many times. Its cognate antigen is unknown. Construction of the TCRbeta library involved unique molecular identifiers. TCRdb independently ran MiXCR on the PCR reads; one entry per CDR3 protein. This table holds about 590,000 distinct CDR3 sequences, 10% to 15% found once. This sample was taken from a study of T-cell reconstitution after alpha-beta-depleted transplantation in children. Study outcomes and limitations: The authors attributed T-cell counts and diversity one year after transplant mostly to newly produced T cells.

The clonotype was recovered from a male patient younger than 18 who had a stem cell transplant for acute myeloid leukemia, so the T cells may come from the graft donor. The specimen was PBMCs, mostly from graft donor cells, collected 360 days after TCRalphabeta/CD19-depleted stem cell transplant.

The DNA for the CDR3 is TGTGCCAGCAGTTCCGGACTAGCGGGCTGGGAGACCCAGTACTTC. Its translation: CASSSGLAGWETQYF. This chain connects TRBV12-3 or TRBV12-4 to TRBJ2-5; 11 nucleotides line up with TRBD2. V lost 4 bases to trimming and J lost 5 bases; unmatched junction nucleotides: 6. CDR3 length: 15 residues.